This T cell receptor (beta chain) was recorded in a study of blood T cell repertoires in COVID-19. The overall study: The analysed material was cDNA or gDNA that came from T cells, B-cell-depleted T cells, or PBMCs.

This clone showed up just once. After removal of 9 bases from V and 7 bases from J, the junction contained 10 bases not matched to a gene. The germline gives CDR1 LNHDA, CDR2 SQIVND (reference sequence). This CDR3 contains 14 residues. TCRdb's table, derived via immunoSEQ multiplex PCR, lists solely in-frame clones and lacks some. The sample lists approximately 350,000 clones; less than 90% were seen once. The sequenced material came from PBMCs or T cells enriched from blood (not recorded which). The receptor was isolated from a woman aged 45 to 65 who had recovered from COVID-19. The V call is TRBV19, the J call TRBJ1-5; TRBD1 matches 9 bases. The CDR3 reads CASHLQGAGQPQHF. CDR3 DNA sequence: TGTGCCAGCCATTTACAGGGGGCCGGGCAGCCCCAGCATTTT.